The entry that follows covers one T cell receptor beta chain sequence. Its target is unknown. One end of the junction varies from germline; a read error may be responsible. This entry is derived from a study of T-cell reconstitution after alpha-beta-depleted transplantation in children. The TCRbeta library was prepared with unique molecular identifiers. TCRdb reprocessed the PCR reads via MiXCR and lists one record per CDR3 protein. In the table there are about 340,000 distinct CDR3 sequences, 15% to 20% of which are singletons. The study, taken as a whole, reports: High day-60 TCRbeta diversity in some patients came from surviving recipient T cells and thymic progenitors. Several hundred expanded graft clones reportedly were the source of alpha-beta T cells about two months after transplant. Most T-cell counts and diversity one year after the transplant came from T cells that were newly produced.

The CDR3 has 15 amino acids. Germline V CDR1 and CDR2: SGHVS, FNYEAQ. This receptor was obtained from a male patient aged 2 to 10 who had a stem cell transplant for acute lymphoblastic leukemia, so the T cells may come from the graft donor. The starting material was PBMCs, mostly from graft donor cells, obtained 360 days after TCRalphabeta/CD19-depleted stem cell transplant. The chain carries TRBV7-6 and TRBJ2-3, with TRBD2 as a possible D gene (6 bases). This CDR3 reads CAGSPTRPNTDTQYF. Here the CDR3 DNA reads TGTGCCGGCAGCCCGACTAGGCCCAACACAGATACGCAGTATTTT.